The 30 T cell receptor beta chains listed next were all sequenced from one sample in a study of blood T cell repertoires in COVID-19. The protocol was immunoSEQ multiplex PCR, while the TCRdb copy is restricted to in-frame clones and leaves out a portion. The table has about 330,000 clones, 70% to 90% seen once. Sequenced input: peripheral blood. The origin of the receptors is a woman aged 45-65 years with active or convalescent COVID-19.

The genes are TRBV7-9 and TRBJ1-1; no clear D gene. This CDR3 has 16 residues. Germline assignment: CDR1 SEHNR and CDR2 FQNEAQ (reference sequence). The ends were cut back, 5 bases at V and 0 bases at J, with 16 bases in the middle. The CDR3 DNA is TGTGCCAGCAGCCCACCCGGAATAGCGATGAACACTGAAGCTTTCTTT. Translation gives CASSPPGIAMNTEAFF.

This clone occurred once. This CDR3 is CATSRDKTSQFEQYF. The CDR3 nucleotides are TGTGCCACCAGCAGAGATAAAACTAGCCAATTCGAGCAGTACTTC. The chain carries TRBV15 and TRBJ2-7, with D perhaps TRBD2 (6 bases). The CDR3 runs 15 residues. CDR1 is LNHNV and CDR2 is YYDKDF in the germline V gene (reference sequence). With 0 bases removed from V and 6 bases from J, the gap between germline ends came to 15 bases. The whole variable domain, remainder taken from reference TRBV15 and TRBJ2-7, is DAMVIQNPRYQVTQFGKPVTLSCSQTLNHNVMYWYQQKSSQAPKLLFHYYDKDFNNEADTPDNFQSRRPNTSFCFLDIRSPGLGDTAMYLCATSRDKTSQFEQYFGPGTRLTVT.

The chain employs TRBV5-1 and TRBJ1-1; 9 positions match TRBD1. V dropped 4 bases and J dropped 1; count of bases not matched to a gene: 2. CDR3 length: 14 amino acids. Germline V CDR1 and CDR2: SGHRS, YFSETQ. The CDR3 bases are TGCGCCAGCAGCGTGGGACAGGGGAACACTGAAGCTTTCTTT. This encodes CASSVGQGNTEAFF.

V and J are TRBV7-3 and TRBJ2-7; 9 bases map to TRBD1. The CDR3 has 15 amino acids. CDR1 is SGHTA, CDR2 FQGTGA, per germline. The J segment lost 3 bases and the V segment lost 2 bases, leaving 5 bases of the junction unmatched. The DNA for the CDR3 is TGTGCCAGCAGCTTAGACAGGGGGTCTATCTACGAGCAGTACTTC. Its translation: CASSLDRGSIYEQYF. Filled out from reference TRBV7-3 and TRBJ2-7, the complete variable domain reads GAGVSQTPSNKVTEKGKYVELRCDPISGHTALYWYRQSLGQGPEFLIYFQGTGAADDSGLPNDRFFAVRPEGSVSTLKIQRTERGDSAVYLCASSLDRGSIYEQYFGPGTRLTVT.

The rearrangement links TRBV14 to TRBJ1-1, with D unresolved. In germline, CDR1 is SGHDN, CDR2 FVKESK. V was pared by 2 bases and J by 2 bases, with 9 bases between. There are 14 residues in the CDR3. The CDR3 DNA follows: TGTGCCAGCAGCCAACTACAGCTAAACACTGAAGCTTTCTTT. This encodes CASSQLQLNTEAFF. Full variable domain (rest looked up from reference TRBV14 and TRBJ1-1): EAGVTQFPSHSVIEKGQTVTLRCDPISGHDNLYWYRRVMGKEIKFLLHFVKESKQDESGMPNNRFLAERTGGTYSTLKVQPAELEDSGVYFCASSQLQLNTEAFFGQGTRLTVV.

This sequence joins TRBV28 and TRBJ1-4; D not resolved. CDR3 length: 14 residues. The V gene's germline CDR1 is MDHEN and CDR2 SYDVKM. Trimming cost V 0 bases and J 8 bases, with 10 bases left between them. CDR3 sequence: CASSLWGRNEKLFF. Here the CDR3 DNA reads TGTGCCAGCAGTTTATGGGGCAGGAACGAAAAACTGTTTTTT.

The chain recombines TRBV29-1 with TRBJ2-7; TRBD1 agrees at 7 bases. This CDR3 comprises 16 residues. Losses at the gene ends were 4 bases for V and 1 base for J; bases not matched to a gene: 13. The germline V gene encodes CDR1 SQVTM and CDR2 ANQGSEA. The CDR3, as DNA: TGCAGCGTTGTTAAGGGACAGCTTCGATTATCCTACGAGCAGTACTTC. This codes for CSVVKGQLRLSYEQYF.

This rearrangement joins TRBV2 to TRBJ2-6; 10 nucleotides agree with TRBD1. CDR3 length: 17 amino acids. Per germline, CDR1 SNHLY and CDR2 FYNNEI. Trimming took 5 bases from V and 4 from J; bases not matched to a gene: 8. In DNA, the CDR3 is TGTGCCAGCAGTCCGGGACAGGGGAATTCCGGGGCCAACGTCCTGACTTTC. It specifies CASSPGQGNSGANVLTF.

The chain recombines TRBV7-9 with TRBJ1-2; perhaps TRBD1 as D (5 bases). Germline assignment: CDR1 SEHNR and CDR2 FQNEAQ (reference sequence). The CDR3 sequence is 14 residues long. V was cut by 3 bases and J by 4 bases, with 12 bases left in between. The CDR3 DNA sequence: TGTGCCAGCAGCTTCGTCCGGGGGACCTATGGCTACACCTTC. Amino acid sequence: CASSFVRGTYGYTF. Based on the CDR3 plus reference TRBV7-9 and TRBJ1-2, the full variable domain is DTGVSQNPRHKITKRGQNVTFRCDPISEHNRLYWYRQTLGQGPEFLTYFQNEAQLEKSRLLSDRFSAERPKGSFSTLEIQRTEQGDSAMYLCASSFVRGTYGYTFGSGTRLTVV.

The chain employs TRBV7-3 and TRBJ1-2; 9 bases align to TRBD1. Trimming at V came to 5 bases and at J to 6 bases, leaving 4 bases not matched to a gene. CDR1 SGHTA and CDR2 FQGTGA come from the germline V gene. The CDR3 length is 13 residues. CDR3 loop: CASSPGQGNGYTF. DNA for the CDR3: TGTGCCAGCAGCCCGGGACAGGGTAATGGCTACACCTTC.

The chain joins TRBV30 to TRBJ2-6; 9 bases align to TRBD1. Germline V lookup: CDR1 GTSNPN, CDR2 SVGIG (reference sequence). Trimming took 2 bases from V and 3 from J; bases not matched to a gene: 2. The CDR3 has 15 residues. This CDR3 is CAWSTGGSGANVLTF. For the CDR3, the DNA is TGTGCCTGGAGTACAGGGGGCAGTGGGGCCAACGTCCTGACTTTC.

The chain joins TRBV7-2 to TRBJ1-1, with a possible D match to TRBD1 (5 bases). This CDR3 has 13 residues. The germline V gene encodes CDR1 SGHTA and CDR2 FQGNSA. With 5 bases removed from V and 1 base from J, the gap between germline ends came to 8 bases. CDR3 nucleotides: TGTGCCAGCAGCCGGGGGGGGAACACTGAAGCTTTCTTT. Amino acids: CASSRGGNTEAFF. Looking up the rest from reference TRBV7-2 and TRBJ1-1 gives the full variable domain: GAGVSQSPSNKVTEKGKDVELRCDPISGHTALYWYRQSLGQGLEFLIYFQGNSAPDKSGLPSDRFSAERTGGSVSTLTIQRTQQEDSAVYLCASSRGGNTEAFFGQGTRLTVV.

V gene TRBV24-1 combines with J gene TRBJ2-1; possible D gene TRBD1, 6 bases. Germline V gives CDR1 KGHDR, CDR2 SFDVKD. Deletions cut 4 bases from V and 7 bases from J, with 10 bases between. This CDR3 has 13 amino acids. This CDR3 reads CATSDAGENEQFF. The CDR3 DNA reads TGTGCCACCAGTGACGCAGGGGAGAATGAGCAGTTCTTC.

V is TRBV24-1 and J is TRBJ1-2; 7 nucleotides agree with TRBD1. After removal of 5 bases from V and 5 bases from J, the junction contained 28 bases not matched to a gene. The germline CDR1 and CDR2 sequences are KGHDR and SFDVKD. The CDR3 covers 21 residues. The CDR3 protein is CATSGTSGTEGARGLRYGYTF. DNA for the CDR3: TGTGCCACCAGTGGTACTTCCGGGACAGAGGGAGCCCGGGGGTTAAGATATGGCTACACCTTC.

V gene TRBV19 combines with J gene TRBJ1-5; 8 bases match TRBD1. The CDR3 has 15 amino acids. The J segment lost 7 bases and the V segment lost 6 bases, leaving 11 bases of the junction unmatched. In germline, CDR1 is LNHDA, CDR2 SQIVND (reference sequence). The CDR3 DNA reads TGTGCCAGTAGAACAAACGACAGGGGACAGCAGCCCCAGCATTTT. It specifies CASRTNDRGQQPQHF.

V and J are TRBV9 and TRBJ1-2; the D gene is possibly TRBD1 (5 bases). The V end lost 1 base, the J end lost 8 bases, and 15 bases lay between the germline ends. The CDR3 runs 14 residues. From germline, CDR1 is SGDLS and CDR2 YYNGEE. The CDR3 sequence: CASSVNQGPSGYTF. In DNA form, the CDR3 reads TGTGCCAGCAGCGTAAACCAGGGCCCCTCCGGCTACACCTTC.

This chain links TRBV27 with TRBJ1-5; D call uncertain. CDR1 and CDR2 (germline): MNHEY, SMNVEV (reference sequence). The CDR3 covers 14 residues. V lost 4 bases and J 0 bases, leaving 7 bases between the germline ends. The CDR3 reads CASSSSYSNQPQHF. The DNA for the CDR3 is TGTGCCAGCAGTTCCTCCTATAGCAATCAGCCCCAGCATTTT.

The sample holds a few counts of this clone. This chain connects TRBV7-2 to TRBJ1-2; 8 bases fit TRBD1. There are 14 residues in the CDR3. V dropped 3 bases and J dropped 6; count of bases not matched to a gene: 6. Germline CDR1 is SGHTA and CDR2 is FQGNSA. CDR3 region: CASSFATGENGYTF. CDR3 nucleotides: TGTGCCAGCAGCTTCGCGACAGGGGAAAATGGCTACACCTTC.

V and J are TRBV4-3 and TRBJ2-2; D may be TRBD1 (5 bases). V lost 0 bases and J lost 8, with 16 bases in between. Germline V lookup: CDR1 LGHNA, CDR2 YSLEER. The CDR3 contains 16 residues. CDR3 in DNA: TGCGCCAGCAGCCAAGAACCAATGACAGATCGGGGGGAGCTGTTTTTT. It yields the protein CASSQEPMTDRGELFF.

The chain combines TRBV27 with TRBJ2-1, with D perhaps matching TRBD1 (5 bases). CDR3 length: 16 residues. Germline CDR1 and CDR2: MNHEY and SMNVEV (reference sequence). Trimming cost V 3 bases and J 0 bases, with 12 bases left between them. The CDR3 here is CASSFQGARSYNEQFF. CDR3 in DNA: TGTGCCAGCAGTTTTCAGGGCGCCCGCTCCTACAATGAGCAGTTCTTC.

The J gene is TRBJ2-3, the V gene TRBV27; 12 bases line up with TRBD2. The junction had 8 bases not matched to a gene; V was cut back by 4 bases and J by 3 bases. Germline V gene data show CDR1 as MNHEY and CDR2 as SMNVEV (reference sequence). This CDR3 contains 17 residues. In DNA form, the CDR3 reads TGTGCCAGCAGTTGGGCTAGCGGGAGGGCCTGGACAGATACGCAGTATTTT. Its protein product is CASSWASGRAWTDTQYF.

The rearrangement links TRBV5-4 to TRBJ2-4, with D perhaps TRBD2 (6 bases). This CDR3 region has 16 residues. V gave up 0 bases and J gave up 6 bases, with 16 bases separating them. Germline V lookup: CDR1 SGHNT, CDR2 YYREEE (reference sequence). CDR3 in amino acids: CASSLGSGQGGNIQYF. CDR3 nucleotides: TGTGCCAGCAGCTTGGGATCGGGGCAGGGAGGAAACATTCAGTACTTC.

V usage is TRBV28 and J usage is TRBJ1-6; no clear D. This CDR3 is 12 amino acids long. Trimming removed 6 bases at V and 8 bases at J, with 8 bases between. CDR1 and CDR2 (germline): MDHEN, SYDVKM. CDR3 DNA sequence: TGTGCCAGCAGCCAGGAGGATTCACCCCTCCACTTT. The encoded protein is CASSQEDSPLHF.

The CDR3 DNA reads as TGTGCCAGCAGTCTCAGGGGATTTCGCACTGAAGCTTTCTTT. Amino acids: CASSLRGFRTEAFF. The chain joins TRBV27 to TRBJ1-1, with a possible D match to TRBD1 (6 bases). Deletions cut 5 bases from V and 4 bases from J, with 14 bases between. The CDR3 contains 14 residues. CDR1 is MNHEY, CDR2 SMNVEV, per germline (reference sequence).

The count of this clone is one. The CDR3 DNA reads as TGTGCCATTCAACTAGCGGTAGTTAATGAGCAGTTCTTC. It yields the protein CAIQLAVVNEQFF. The gene calls are TRBV28 and TRBJ2-1; 8 bases line up with TRBD2. Looked up from germline, CDR1 is MDHEN and CDR2 is SYDVKM. J gave up 7 bases and V 10 bases, and 9 bases lay outside the gene matches. This CDR3 region has 13 residues.

The rearrangement joins TRBV7-2 to TRBJ1-1, with TRBD1 matching 8 bases. Germline V gene lookup returns CDR1 SGHTA and CDR2 FQGNSA. The ends lost 2 bases at V and 1 base at J; junction bases unmatched: 3. CDR3 length: 15 residues. CDR3: CASSLRDRTNTEAFF. In DNA, the CDR3 is TGTGCCAGCAGCTTACGGGACAGGACGAACACTGAAGCTTTCTTT.

Notes on this clone: The identical CDR3 is also encoded by other nucleotide sequences in the sample. The rearrangement joins TRBV6-5 to TRBJ2-7; D might be TRBD2 (6 bases). Trimming shortened V by 0 bases and J by 4 bases, and 13 bases separated the two germline ends. The CDR3 is 15 residues long. The germline V gene has CDR1 MNHEY and CDR2 SVGAGI. CDR3 residues: CASSYSRGSSYEQYF. In nucleotides, the CDR3 is TGTGCCAGCAGTTACTCGCGGGGATCGAGTTACGAGCAGTACTTC.

The CDR3: CASRLLSEQFF. Written as DNA, the CDR3 is TGTGCCAGCAGACTGTTAAGTGAGCAGTTCTTC. The chain is built from TRBV6-5 and TRBJ2-1; D gene unclear. The germline V and J ends were trimmed by 6 bases and 9 bases, with 9 bases remaining between them. The V gene's germline CDR1 is MNHEY and CDR2 SVGAGI. The CDR3 contains 11 residues.

The chain employs TRBV6-5 and TRBJ2-3; perhaps TRBD1 as D (6 bases). The germline gives CDR1 MNHEY, CDR2 SVGAGI. Trimming took off 6 bases at V and 3 bases at J, with 13 bases between the two ends. The CDR3 contains 14 residues. Written as DNA, the CDR3 is TGTGCCAGCAGAACAAGGGGGAAAACAGATACGCAGTATTTT. Translation gives CASRTRGKTDTQYF.

The CDR3 is CASSAGLNYGYTF. DNA of the CDR3: TGTGCCAGCTCAGCGGGCCTTAACTATGGCTACACCTTC. The V and J genes are TRBV18 and TRBJ1-2; no reliable D call. The V gene lost 5 bases and the J gene lost 1 base, with 8 bases spanning the gap. CDR3 length: 13 amino acids. CDR1 and CDR2 from the germline V gene are KGHSH and LQKENI.